Presented here are 2 T cell receptor beta chains from one specimen sequenced in a study of low-dose radiotherapy and immunotherapy resistance in tumors. This sample's time point: before trial treatment. First-strand cDNA relied on TRAV- and TRBV-specific primers spanning alpha and beta chains. Amplification, which lasted roughly 22 PCR cycles, used a constant-region primer and V-primer adapter to amplify TCRs. One entry per CDR3 protein, called by TCRdb with MiXCR from the reads. The data contain around 65,000 distinct CDR3 sequences, about 30% of them singletons. The sample in question was PBMCs, obtained before treatment. The receptor source for this set is a male donor with rectosigmoid adenocarcinoma.

This clonotype was seen many times. The rearrangement uses TRBV18 and TRBJ1-2; TRBD1 matches at 12 bases. Germline V gene lookup returns CDR1 KGHSH and CDR2 LQKENI. This CDR3 has 14 residues. The junction had 2 bases not matched to a gene; V was cut back by 0 bases and J by 9 bases. CDR3 protein: CASSPPGQGASYTF. The CDR3 DNA sequence: TGTGCCAGCTCACCACCGGGACAGGGGGCGAGCTACACCTTC.

V gene TRBV6-2 or TRBV6-3 combines with J gene TRBJ2-6; 9 positions match TRBD1. V gave up 6 bases and J gave up 7 bases; unmatched junction bases: 7. This CDR3 is 15 amino acids long. Germline V gene lookup returns CDR1 MNHEY and CDR2 SVGEGT. The CDR3 reads CASRKTGGTANVLTF. Here the CDR3 DNA reads TGTGCCAGCAGAAAAACAGGGGGCACAGCCAACGTCCTGACTTTC.